The 25 T cell receptor beta chains in this list originate from one sample, sequenced in a study of tumor and adjacent non-tumor tissue in lung cancer. The library came from three nested PCR rounds adapted from ARM-PCR protocols. MiXCR, applied by TCRdb to the multiplex PCR reads, yields one record per CDR3 protein. The sample holds 77,000 or so distinct CDR3 sequences, about 80% seen once. RNA was extracted from bulk tissue without any cell sorting. More than 3 cm separated this lung sample from the edge of the tumor. The sequencing sample was made of distant non-tumor lung tissue. The origin of the receptors is a man aged 65 to 79 with non-small cell lung cancer.

With regard to this clonotype: Relative to the germline gene, one junction end is altered; a read error may explain this. This chain links TRBV4-1 with TRBJ1-5; D is ambiguous. The germline V gene encodes CDR1 MGHRA and CDR2 YSYEKL. There are 16 residues in the CDR3. CDR3 region: CASIQEPTYSNQPQHF. CDR3 coding DNA: TGCGCCAGCATCCAAGAGCCGACCTATAGCAATCAGCCTCAACATTTT.

Concerning this clonotype itself: A much larger clone differs from this one at a single base, so this may be a read error. The CDR3 is CANSSGGYTDTQYF. The DNA of the CDR3 is TGCGCCAACTCTAGCGGGGGGTACACAGATACGCAGTATTTT. The chain combines TRBV5-1 with TRBJ2-3, with 11 bases lining up with TRBD2. V lost 9 bases and J lost 2; bases outside the gene matches: 5. Germline V gene lookup returns CDR1 SGHRS and CDR2 YFSETQ. The CDR3 totals 14 residues.

V gene TRBV20-1 combines with J gene TRBJ2-7, with D possibly matching TRBD1 (6 bases). Germline CDR1 and CDR2: DFQATT and SNEGSKA (reference sequence). Trimming removed 4 bases from V and 0 bases from J, with 10 bases in between. The CDR3 sequence is 13 residues long. This chain's CDR3 is CSAMDSDSYEQYF. CDR3 in DNA: TGCAGTGCTATGGACAGTGACTCCTACGAGCAGTACTTC.

V usage is TRBV10-2 and J usage is TRBJ1-6; D ambiguous. The V gene lost 6 bases and the J gene lost 5 bases, with 17 bases spanning the gap. This CDR3 spans 16 amino acids. Germline V gives CDR1 WSHSY, CDR2 SAAADI. DNA of the CDR3: TGCGCCAGCAGCCCACAATTGAGCGTTAATAATTCACCCCTCCACTTT. As protein: CASSPQLSVNNSPLHF.

The chain couples TRBV5-1 to TRBJ2-2; D is possibly TRBD2 (5 bases). The CDR3 totals 15 residues. Trimming cost V 4 bases and J 5 bases, with 15 bases left between them. The germline gives CDR1 SGHRS, CDR2 YFSETQ. CDR3 in amino acids: CASSTVGMGTGELFF. The CDR3 coding sequence is TGCGCCAGCAGCACCGTCGGGATGGGGACCGGGGAGCTGTTTTTT.

A note on this clonotype: An end of the junction does not agree with germline; a read error may underlie this. The rearrangement joins TRBV4-2 to TRBJ2-7; D is ambiguous. Germline-derived CDR1 and CDR2 are LGHNA and YNFKEQ. There are 15 residues in the CDR3. CDR3 sequence: CANSQESYIHYEQYF. CDR3 bases: TGTGCCAACAGCCAAGAGAGTTACATCCACTACGAGCAGTACTTC.

The chain is built from TRBV11-3 and TRBJ2-1; D gene ambiguous. The CDR3 is 12 residues long. CDR1 and CDR2 (germline): SGHNT, YENEEA. V was clipped by 5 bases and J by 6 bases, with 8 bases between them. The CDR3 loop is CASSQIGNEQFF. CDR3 bases: TGTGCCAGCAGCCAGATCGGCAATGAGCAGTTCTTC.

The V and J genes are TRBV10-1 and TRBJ2-2, with 8 bases fitting TRBD1. Per the germline V gene, CDR1 is WNHNN and CDR2 is SYGVQD (reference sequence). The CDR3 is made up of 14 amino acids. V gave up 5 bases and J gave up 15 bases; unmatched junction bases: 14. CDR3 nucleotide sequence: TGCGCCAGCAGTAGGACAGGGCGCACCGGGGATTTGTTTTTT. This codes for CASSRTGRTGDLFF.

V gene TRBV4-1 combines with J gene TRBJ2-1, with 11 nucleotides matching TRBD2. The CDR3 length is 17 residues. V was clipped by 4 bases and J by 7 bases; unmatched bases: 12. From germline, CDR1 is MGHRA and CDR2 YSYEKL. CDR3 sequence (DNA): TGCGCCAGCAGCCGAGAAGCGGCTAGCGGGAGGACAAATGAGCAGTTCTTC. Amino acid sequence: CASSREAASGRTNEQFF.

Of note for this clonotype: Germline is not matched at one junction end, which may reflect a read error. The chain combines TRBV5-4 with TRBJ1-6; D is undetermined. There are 15 residues in the CDR3. Germline-derived CDR1 and CDR2 are SGHNT and YYREEE (reference sequence). CDR3 in amino acids: CASSRTEDHNSPLLF. The CDR3 bases are TGTGCCAGCAGCCGAACAGAGGATCATAATTCACCCCTCCTCTTT.

This clonotype was found once. The V and J genes are TRBV28 and TRBJ2-6; D possibly corresponds to TRBD1 (6 bases). Looked up from germline, CDR1 is MDHEN and CDR2 is SYDVKM. CDR3 size: 16 residues. V lost 6 bases, J lost 0 bases, and 12 bases lay in between. The CDR3 reads CASSFLRGSGANVLTF. As DNA, the CDR3 is TGTGCCAGCAGCTTTCTCAGGGGCTCTGGGGCCAACGTCCTGACTTTC.

Of note for this clonotype: The CDR3 end shows no conserved phenylalanine or tryptophan, and so a read error is likely. This chain links TRBV29-1 with TRBJ2-1, with unresolved D. Germline V gene sequence: CDR1 SQVTM, CDR2 ANQGSEA. The CDR3 sequence is 17 residues long. The DNA for the CDR3 is TGCGGCGTGCAAAACTTACAGCGACATAGCTCCTACAATGAGCAGTTCTCC. Its protein product is CGVQNLQRHSSYNEQFS.

The chain combines TRBV6-5 with TRBJ2-1; TRBD2 is a possible D gene (5 bases). Trimming removed 9 bases from V and 7 bases from J, with 16 bases in between. This CDR3 comprises 13 residues. The germline V gene has CDR1 MNHEY and CDR2 SVGAGI. The CDR3, as DNA: TGTGCCAGTAGGGAGCCCATAATAAATGAGCAGTTCTTC. This translates into CASREPIINEQFF.

The chain carries TRBV6-2 or TRBV6-3 and TRBJ1-1; D possibly corresponds to TRBD1 (6 bases). V dropped 9 bases and J dropped 8 bases, with 25 bases sitting between them. The germline V gene has CDR1 MNHEY and CDR2 SVGEGT. The CDR3 contains 15 residues. Here the CDR3 DNA reads TGTGCCAGGCGACCCTTTATGGGACAAAGAAGAGAAGCTTTCTTT. Encoded protein: CARRPFMGQRREAFF.

For this clonotype: One end of the junction fails to match germline, which may point to a read error. This chain connects TRBV4-3 to TRBJ2-7, with D possibly being TRBD2 (5 bases). From germline, CDR1 is LGHNA and CDR2 YSLEER. This CDR3 contains 15 residues. In DNA, the CDR3 is TGTGCCAGTAGCCAAGGTCGGGGATATTTAGGCGAGCTGTACTTC. Translating it yields CASSQGRGYLGELYF.

In this sample, this clonotype turned up a few times. Germline and junction disagree at one end, which may indicate a read error. This rearrangement joins TRBV20-1 to TRBJ2-4, with D uncertain. Germline CDR1 is DFQATT and CDR2 is SNEGSKA (reference sequence). CDR3 length equals 13 residues. The CDR3 loop is CTAVKVAKNIQYF. The CDR3, as DNA: TGCACTGCTGTCAAGGTAGCCAAAAACATTCAGTACTTC.

This clonotype was detected only once. A clone one base away is much larger, so this may be a read error. This sequence joins TRBV28 and TRBJ1-1; 7 bases fit TRBD1. This CDR3 is 15 amino acids long. CDR1 and CDR2 (germline): MDHEN, SYDVKM. CDR3 amino acids: CASSSIGTASAESFF. Here the CDR3 DNA reads TGTGCCAGCAGCTCAATCGGGACAGCTTCGGCTGAATCTTTCTTT.

Regarding this clonotype: The junction does not match germline at one end; this may be a read error. The chain is built from TRBV11-3 and TRBJ2-6; the D gene is possibly TRBD2 (7 bases). The CDR3 consists of 19 residues. The germline V gene encodes CDR1 SGHNT and CDR2 YENEEA. The CDR3 DNA follows: TGTGCTAGCTGCCATGACGTTGGGGGGGCGCAGTCTGGGGCCAACGCCCTGACTTTC. Translating it yields CASCHDVGGAQSGANALTF.

As concerns this clonotype: At one of its ends the junction is not consistent with the germline gene, which may arise from a read error. The gene calls are TRBV10-3 and TRBJ2-1, with 7 bases matching TRBD2. From germline, CDR1 is ENHRY and CDR2 SYGVKD. This CDR3 spans 12 amino acids. CDR3 DNA: TGTTCCATCGGGCGGGAGATCAATGAGCAGTTCTTT. It is translated as CSIGREINEQFF.

The chain is built from TRBV7-3 and TRBJ2-2; D is perhaps TRBD1 or TRBD2 (5 bases each). Trimming took 5 bases from V and 0 from J, leaving 16 bases between them. CDR3 size: 17 residues. Germline V CDR1 and CDR2: SGHTA, FQGTGA. CDR3: CASSMTNWDANTGELFF. The CDR3 nucleotides are TGTGCCAGCAGCATGACTAACTGGGACGCGAACACCGGGGAGCTGTTTTTT.

The chain couples TRBV29-1 to TRBJ1-1; D uncertain. The CDR3 consists of 12 residues. CDR1 and CDR2 (germline): SQVTM, ANQGSEA. V gave up 8 bases and J gave up 6 bases, with 16 bases separating them. This CDR3 reads CSIVADRPEAFF. DNA for the CDR3: TGCAGCATTGTGGCTGATAGGCCTGAAGCTTTCTTT.

A word on this clonotype: The junction differs from germline at one of its ends, possibly a read error. The chain has TRBV25-1 and TRBJ2-1, with D maybe TRBD1 (5 bases). This CDR3 spans 14 amino acids. Germline loops: CDR1 MGHDK, CDR2 SYGVNS. This CDR3 is CASTPPGSYTEQFF. CDR3 nucleotide sequence: TGTGCCAGTACCCCCCCAGGGTCCTACACTGAGCAGTTCTTC.

A remark on this clonotype: The junction shows a germline mismatch at one end, possibly a read error. This chain joins TRBV6-1 and TRBJ1-2, with D tentatively TRBD1 (6 bases). Germline CDR1 and CDR2: MNHNS and SASEGT. The CDR3 has 12 amino acids. Written as DNA, the CDR3 is TGTGCCAGCGGTCAGGGGTGGTATGGTTACACCTTC. This gives the protein CASGQGWYGYTF.

This clonotype was observed a few times. A much larger clone is a single base away; this may be a read error. This sequence joins TRBV12-3 or TRBV12-4 and TRBJ1-2, with 7 bases lining up with TRBD1. CDR3 length: 13 residues. The CDR3 DNA is TGTGCCAGAAGTACTCTGCCCACCGACAGGGCCATCTTC. Protein: CARSTLPTDRAIF.

Regarding this clonotype: The conserved closing phenylalanine or tryptophan is absent in this CDR3, likely reflecting a read error. The chain uses TRBV12-3 or TRBV12-4 and TRBJ1-2; TRBD1 aligns across 7 bases. CDR3 length equals 16 residues. The CDR3 bases are TGTGCTAGCAGCTTACAAAGGACAGGTTGGAACGATGGCTACACCTTG. This translates into CASSLQRTGWNDGYTL.